This T cell receptor (beta chain) was recorded in a study of OX40 agonist ivuxolimab in advanced cancers. Study-wide context: In this trial design, patients received ivuxolimab intravenously at 0.01 to 10 mg/kg every 2 weeks. Enrolled patients in dose escalation had cancers that were hepatocellular carcinoma, melanoma, renal cell or head and neck cancer.

Assay used: immunoSEQ multiplex PCR; TCRdb lists only in-frame clones, some missing. This sample has 85,000 to 130,000 clones, with about nine tenths found just once. The source is an adult with an advanced solid tumor such as melanoma, head and neck, liver or kidney cancer. The sequencing here drew on CD4+ or CD8+ T cells sorted from blood, taken in a trial of the OX40 agonist ivuxolimab.

CDR3 residues: CASSSGQGNGNTIYF. The CDR3 region has the DNA TGTGCCAGCAGCTCAGGACAGGGGAATGGAAACACCATATATTTT. This chain uses TRBV7-9 with TRBJ1-3; 9 bases fit TRBD1. The germline CDR1 and CDR2 sequences are SEHNR and FQNEAQ (reference sequence). V lost 4 bases, J lost 3 bases, and 4 bases stayed unmatched. The CDR3 loop spans 15 amino acids.